Listed below are T cell receptor beta chains from one sample, sequenced in a study of CD8+CD57+ T cells in acquired aplastic anemia. Using its own MiXCR run on the reads, TCRdb lists one record per CDR3 protein. The repertoire consists of a few hundred thousand distinct CDR3 sequences, with under 55% occurring once and the leading ten covering 20%. Sequenced: sorted CD4+, CD8+, or CD8+CD57+ T cells (not recorded which) from PBMCs. Receptors were obtained from a human donor with aplastic anemia. The CDR3 runs from the conserved cysteine through the conserved F or W. A D gene is named only where the DNA matches it firmly. A row's size may be missing; if present it is once, few, many or a size class.

v_call,clone_size,j_call,d_call,cdr3_aa,cdr3_nt
TRBV29-1,once,TRBJ2-3,-,CSIGVLTDTQYF,TGCAGCATAGGGGTGCTCACAGATACGCAGTATTTT
TRBV10-1,-,TRBJ2-7,-,CASSEAGSNYEQYF,TGCGCCAGCAGTGAGGCAGGGTCGAACTACGAGCAGTACTTC
TRBV2,many,TRBJ2-7,TRBD1,CASSVYRGSYEQYF,TGTGCCAGCAGTGTGTACAGGGGATCCTACGAGCAGTACTTC
TRBV6-1,many,TRBJ1-2,-,CASPSPRSYGYTF,TGTGCCAGCCCGTCCCCCCGGAGCTATGGCTACACCTTC
TRBV5-1,few,TRBJ2-2,-,CASSLYFTSKPNTGELFF,TGCGCCAGCAGCTTGTATTTCACATCAAAACCGAACACCGGGGAGCTGTTTTTT
TRBV20-1,once,TRBJ2-5,TRBD2,CSASSGGVGETQYF,TGCAGTGCTAGCAGCGGGGGGGTGGGAGAGACCCAGTACTTC
TRBV6-5,many,TRBJ2-7,TRBD2,CASSYRGLAGAYEQYF,TGTGCCAGCAGTTACAGGGGACTAGCGGGAGCCTACGAGCAGTACTTC
TRBV29-1,-,TRBJ2-7,-,CSARTVSYEQYF,TGCAGCGCCAGGACAGTCTCCTACGAGCAGTACTTC
TRBV20-1,-,TRBJ1-1,TRBD1,CSATRDRLTEAFF,TGCAGTGCTACTAGGGACAGGCTGACTGAAGCTTTCTTT
TRBV29-1,-,TRBJ1-3,-,CSVRSGGNTIYF,TGCAGCGTTCGGTCAGGAGGAAACACCATATATTTT
TRBV7-8,-,TRBJ2-7,-,CASSQGLSSYEQCF,TGTGCCAGCAGCCAGGGTCTCTCCTCCTACGAGCAGTGCTTC
TRBV4-2,many,TRBJ2-5,-,CASSQSRETQYF,TGTGCCAGCAGCCAGTCTCGAGAGACCCAGTACTTC
TRBV7-9,-,TRBJ2-5,TRBD2,CASSRTRGVRQETQYF,TGTGCCAGCAGTCGGACCCGGGGGGTTCGACAAGAGACCCAGTACTTC
TRBV5-5,many,TRBJ2-5,TRBD2,CASSSGLAGVQETQYF,TGTGCCAGCAGCTCGGGACTAGCGGGCGTTCAAGAGACCCAGTACTTC
TRBV7-8,many,TRBJ1-3,TRBD1,CASSLEAGRGPGNTIYF,TGTGCCAGCAGCTTAGAGGCTGGCAGGGGGCCTGGAAACACCATATATTTT
TRBV5-1,many,TRBJ2-1,-,CASSLGTDYNEQFF,TGCGCCAGCAGCTTGGGGACAGACTACAATGAGCAGTTCTTC
TRBV6-1,-,TRBJ2-3,TRBD1,CASSIGVTGGKGTDTQYF,TGTGCCAGCAGTATCGGGGTCACAGGGGGCAAGGGCACAGATACGCAGTATTTT
TRBV29-1,-,TRBJ2-7,-,CSVRSPYEQYF,TGCAGCGTTCGTAGCCCCTACGAGCAGTACTTC
TRBV10-3,-,TRBJ2-5,-,CAISGARNQETQYF,TGTGCCATCAGTGGGGCACGAAACCAAGAGACCCAGTACTTC
TRBV20-1,many,TRBJ2-3,-,CSASPTLPDTDTQYF,TGCAGTGCTAGCCCGACTCTTCCCGACACAGATACGCAGTATTTT
TRBV6-2/TRBV6-3,few,TRBJ1-3,-,CASSYTGAGNTIYF,TGTGCCAGCAGTTACACCGGCGCTGGAAACACCATATATTTT
TRBV7-8,-,TRBJ1-2,-,CASSPQPSQANYGYTF,TGTGCCAGCAGCCCTCAGCCCTCCCAAGCTAACTATGGCTACACCTTC
TRBV3-1,many,TRBJ2-7,-,CASSQAVSEQYF,TGTGCCAGCAGCCAGGCAGTAAGCGAGCAGTACTTC
TRBV5-1,many,TRBJ1-3,-,CASSQEGSSGNTIYF,TGCGCCAGCAGCCAGGAGGGGAGCTCTGGAAACACCATATATTTT
TRBV5-6,many,TRBJ1-2,-,CASSLPIEAAAGYGYTF,TGTGCCAGCAGCTTGCCCATTGAAGCCGCCGCCGGCTATGGCTACACCTTC
TRBV2,many,TRBJ1-4,TRBD1,CASMRQGAEKLFF,TGTGCCAGCATGCGACAGGGGGCCGAAAAACTGTTTTTT
TRBV5-1,many,TRBJ1-1,-,CASSLEAGMNTEAFF,TGCGCCAGCAGCTTGGAGGCAGGGATGAACACTGAAGCTTTCTTT
TRBV9,few,TRBJ2-3,TRBD1,CASSQQGFSTDTQYF,TGTGCCAGCAGTCAACAGGGGTTTAGCACAGATACGCAGTATTTT
TRBV7-9,-,TRBJ2-7,TRBD1,CASSPGQGYF,TGTGCCAGCAGCCCAGGACAGGGGTACTTC
TRBV29-1,-,TRBJ2-7,TRBD2,CSAGLAGPYEQYF,TGCAGCGCTGGACTAGCGGGGCCCTACGAGCAGTACTTC
TRBV7-7,many,TRBJ2-1,TRBD2,CASSWGGRGTNNEQFF,TGTGCCAGCAGCTGGGGTGGGCGGGGGACGAACAATGAGCAGTTCTTC
TRBV18,few,TRBJ1-4,TRBD1,CASSPQTGEEKLFF,TGTGCCAGCTCACCCCAGACAGGGGAAGAAAAACTGTTTTTT
TRBV7-9,-,TRBJ2-2,-,CASSPGGRELFF,TGTGCCAGCAGCCCGGGGGGCAGGGAGCTGTTTTTT
TRBV12-3/TRBV12-4,many,TRBJ2-3,TRBD1,CASGRGQGSPDTQYF,TGTGCCAGCGGTAGGGGACAGGGTTCCCCAGATACGCAGTATTTT
TRBV19,many,TRBJ1-1,-,CASSIQGSTEAFF,TGTGCCAGTAGTATACAGGGAAGTACTGAAGCTTTCTTT
TRBV7-2,-,TRBJ1-2,-,CASSPFRGSYTNYGYTF,TGTGCCAGCAGCCCTTTCAGGGGCTCTTATACTAACTATGGCTACACCTTC
TRBV6-6,many,TRBJ2-5,-,CASRPGGEETQYF,TGTGCCAGCAGACCAGGGGGGGAAGAGACCCAGTACTTC
TRBV20-1,-,TRBJ2-7,TRBD2,CSATDGGAGDEQYF,TGCAGTGCTACCGACGGGGGGGCCGGGGACGAGCAGTACTTC
TRBV9,few,TRBJ2-7,-,CASSVEVFGERYF,TGTGCCAGCAGCGTGGAAGTTTTTGGGGAGCGGTACTTC
TRBV18,-,TRBJ1-5,-,CASSPSGGNQPQHF,TGTGCCAGCTCACCGAGCGGGGGTAATCAGCCCCAGCATTTT
TRBV30,-,TRBJ2-6,-,CMARITSVSGANVLTF,TGTATGGCCCGGATAACTAGTGTTTCTGGGGCCAACGTCCTGACTTTC
TRBV29-1,-,TRBJ2-5,TRBD2,CSVGVLAGVGVRVETQYF,TGCAGCGTTGGGGTGCTAGCGGGAGTTGGGGTGAGGGTAGAGACCCAGTACTTC
TRBV7-9,-,TRBJ1-1,-,CASSEQRVDTEAFF,TGTGCCAGCAGCGAACAAAGGGTTGACACTGAAGCTTTCTTT
TRBV7-2,-,TRBJ1-2,TRBD1,CASSLDQGVGTAVNYGYAF,TGTGCCAGCAGCTTAGATCAGGGGGTTGGGACCGCTGTTAACTATGGCTACGCCTTC